Below are 32 T cell receptor beta chains sequenced from a single sample in a study of shared clonotypes between healthy human individuals. Sequenced by immunoSEQ multiplex PCR; TCRdb stores in-frame clones only, minus some. The sample lists around 500,000 clones, less than 80% seen once, with 10% to 15% in the top ten. Sequenced: PBMCs. The receptors shown here come from a woman aged 35 to 49 in good health. Some clones in this sample may be carry-over from other donors' samples.

The chain is built from TRBV9 and TRBJ1-4, with D unclear. The CDR3 covers 16 residues. Germline V CDR1 and CDR2: SGDLS, YYNGEE. Trimming stripped 0 bases from V and 0 bases from J, with 9 bases between. CDR3 sequence (DNA): TGTGCCAGCAGCGTAGGGTCGGTGGCAACTAATGAAAAACTGTTTTTT. Residues: CASSVGSVATNEKLFF.

This chain joins TRBV6-6 and TRBJ2-7, with D possibly TRBD2 on 6 matching bases. V was pared by 0 bases and J by 6 bases, with 12 bases between. The CDR3 sequence is 14 residues long. Germline assignment: CDR1 MNHNY and CDR2 SVGAGI (reference sequence). CDR3 residues: CASSYSGGAGEQYF. The CDR3 coding sequence is TGTGCCAGCAGTTACTCCGGGGGTGCTGGCGAGCAGTACTTC.

The chain couples TRBV18 to TRBJ2-1, with 15 bases fitting TRBD2. CDR3 length: 16 residues. Germline values: CDR1 KGHSH, CDR2 LQKENI. V was pared by 2 bases and J by 4 bases, with 0 bases of the junction left unmatched. This chain's CDR3 is CASSPGTSGRYNEQFF. CDR3 nucleotides: TGTGCCAGCTCACCAGGGACTAGCGGGAGGTACAATGAGCAGTTCTTC.

The CDR3 region has the DNA TGTGCCAGCTCACCAGGAACTAGCGGGAGGAACGTGCAGTTCTTC. Protein product: CASSPGTSGRNVQFF. This chain connects TRBV18 to TRBJ2-1; 12 bases fit TRBD2. Germline-derived CDR1 and CDR2 are KGHSH and LQKENI. Trimming took 2 bases from V and 12 from J; bases not matched to a gene: 8. The CDR3 contains 15 residues.

This clone came up once. The chain carries TRBV30 and TRBJ2-7, with D hard to call. Germline CDR1 GTSNPN, CDR2 SVGIG (reference sequence). Trimming cost V 3 bases and J 4 bases, with 10 bases left between them. The CDR3 spans 12 residues. CDR3 amino acids: CAWRPRVYEQYF. The CDR3 DNA follows: TGTGCCTGGAGGCCACGGGTTTACGAGCAGTACTTC.

The V call is TRBV25-1, the J call TRBJ1-2; D possibly corresponds to TRBD1 (5 bases). This CDR3 is 15 amino acids long. The V end was cut by 1 base, the J end by 4 bases, with 13 bases between. The germline CDR1 and CDR2 sequences are MGHDK and SYGVNS. This CDR3 reads CASSESVGEGYGYTF. The CDR3 bases are TGTGCCAGCAGTGAATCGGTGGGGGAAGGCTATGGCTACACCTTC.

This clone was recorded a few times. V usage is TRBV30 and J usage is TRBJ2-5; 8 bases fit TRBD2. The J call may be faulty, since TRBJ2-7 better matches the DNA end. This CDR3 is 15 amino acids long. Germline V gene sequence: CDR1 GTSNPN, CDR2 SVGIG (reference sequence). The CDR3 DNA reads as TGTGCCTGGAGCCTCGGACTAGCCGGGACCTACGAGCAGTACTTC. It specifies CAWSLGLAGTYEQYF.

The rearrangement joins TRBV7-9 to TRBJ1-6; TRBD1 might be the D (6 bases). The CDR3 has 13 residues. The ends were cut back, 5 bases at V and 8 bases at J, with 10 bases in the middle. Per the germline V gene, CDR1 is SEHNR and CDR2 is FQNEAQ (reference sequence). CDR3 in amino acids: CASSAQGDSPLHF. The CDR3 nucleotides read TGTGCCAGCAGCGCACAGGGCGATTCACCCCTCCACTTT.

The J gene is TRBJ2-2, the V gene TRBV10-1, with 15 bases that match TRBD2. Germline V gene sequence: CDR1 WNHNN, CDR2 SYGVQD (reference sequence). The trim removed 4 bases at V and 3 bases at J, leaving 12 bases unmatched. This CDR3 region has 20 residues. CDR3 in DNA: TGCGCCAGCAGTGGAGGGGGACTAGCGGGAGGATTGTCGGACACCGGGGAGCTGTTTTTT. It specifies CASSGGGLAGGLSDTGELFF.

This clone was found a few times. This rearrangement joins TRBV2 to TRBJ1-3; D possibly corresponds to TRBD1 (5 bases). CDR1 is SNHLY, CDR2 FYNNEI, per germline. The CDR3 sequence is 15 residues long. V was shortened by 8 bases and J by 0 bases, with 14 bases between the two germline ends. The CDR3 sequence is CASQYRTYSGNTIYF. The CDR3 DNA follows: TGTGCCAGCCAGTACAGGACCTACTCTGGAAACACCATATATTTT.

This sequence joins TRBV5-1 and TRBJ2-1; TRBD1 agrees at 9 bases. CDR1 is SGHRS, CDR2 YFSETQ, per germline. The CDR3 contains 16 residues. J lost 6 bases, V lost 4 bases, and 11 bases had no gene match. The CDR3 sequence is CASSQLPGQGINEQFF. The DNA of the CDR3 is TGCGCCAGCAGCCAACTACCGGGACAGGGTATCAATGAGCAGTTCTTC.

This chain links TRBV19 with TRBJ2-2; unclear D gene. Germline V lookup: CDR1 LNHDA, CDR2 SQIVND (reference sequence). The germline V and J ends were trimmed by 2 bases and 7 bases, with 5 bases remaining between them. The CDR3 loop spans 12 amino acids. CDR3 loop: CASSIRDGELFF. CDR3 DNA: TGTGCCAGTAGTATAAGGGACGGGGAGCTGTTTTTT.

This clone was recorded a few times. The sample carries other DNA sequences with the same CDR3. The chain couples TRBV5-4 to TRBJ2-7; D unresolved. The V end lost 4 bases, the J end lost 6 bases, and 11 bases lay between the germline ends. CDR3 length equals 12 residues. Per the germline V gene, CDR1 is SGHNT and CDR2 is YYREEE (reference sequence). In DNA form, the CDR3 reads TGTGCCAGCAGCCGTCTGGCTTCCGAGCAGTACTTC. It is translated as CASSRLASEQYF.

The chain recombines TRBV7-8 with TRBJ2-3; no definite D call. Germline V CDR1 and CDR2: SGHVS, FQNEAQ. Trimming removed 1 base at V and 3 bases at J, with 14 bases between. CDR3 size: 16 residues. CDR3 sequence reads: CASSLVGGTYTDTQYF. The CDR3 DNA reads as TGTGCCAGCAGCTTAGTCGGTGGTACATATACAGATACGCAGTATTTT.

The chain joins TRBV11-2 to TRBJ1-2, with a tentative D call TRBD1 (6 bases). Germline lookup yields CDR1 SGHAT and CDR2 FQNNGV. The CDR3 has 15 amino acids. Trimming removed 4 bases at V and 6 bases at J, with 18 bases between. CDR3 protein: CASSSQGQVLDGYTF. The CDR3 DNA reads TGTGCCAGCAGCTCCCAGGGGCAAGTGTTGGATGGCTACACCTTC.

This clone came up many times. Other DNA sequences of this sample code for an identical CDR3. CDR3 coding DNA: TGTGCCAGCAGTGAAGCGATAGCGGGAGGGCCATCAGATACGCAGTATTTT. Its translation: CASSEAIAGGPSDTQYF. The chain employs TRBV6-1 and TRBJ2-3; 11 bases agree with TRBD2. This CDR3 region has 17 residues. V was pared by 0 bases and J by 4 bases, with 6 bases of the junction left unmatched. CDR1 is MNHNS, CDR2 SASEGT, per germline.

Only a few counts were recorded for this clone. Other nucleotide sequences in the sample specify the same CDR3. The CDR3, as DNA: TGCGCCAGCAGCTTGGTGGGGGAGACCCAGTACTTC. This sequence encodes CASSLVGETQYF. This rearrangement joins TRBV5-1 to TRBJ2-5; D unresolved. Looked up from germline, CDR1 is SGHRS and CDR2 is YFSETQ. Trimming pared 0 bases from V and 5 bases from J, leaving 5 bases between. The CDR3 is 12 residues long.

The J gene is TRBJ1-1, the V gene TRBV9; the match to TRBD1 covers 7 bases. The CDR3 runs 18 residues. The germline V gene has CDR1 SGDLS and CDR2 YYNGEE. V was clipped by 0 bases and J by 1 base; unmatched bases: 12. This chain's CDR3 is CASSVETTGDRWNTEAFF. For the CDR3, the DNA is TGTGCCAGCAGCGTAGAAACCACAGGGGACCGCTGGAACACTGAAGCTTTCTTT. The full variable domain, completed using reference TRBV9 and TRBJ1-1, is DSGVTQTPKHLITATGQRVTLRCSPRSGDLSVYWYQQSLDQGLQFLIQYYNGEERAKGNILERFSAQQFPDLHSELNLSSLELGDSALYFCASSVETTGDRWNTEAFFGQGTRLTVV.

This chain joins TRBV29-1 and TRBJ2-7; 7 bases fit TRBD1. Germline V gene lookup returns CDR1 SQVTM and CDR2 ANQGSEA. Germline trimming cut 6 bases from V and 1 base from J; bases unmatched to any gene: 3. This CDR3 spans 12 amino acids. The CDR3 DNA follows: TGCAGCGTCCGGACAGGTTCCTACGAGCAGTACTTC. It is translated as CSVRTGSYEQYF.

This clone was seen only once. This chain uses TRBV12-2 with TRBJ1-5; the table's D gene call, TRBD1, was not cross checked with the DNA. TRBV12-2 is reported as a pseudogene. The CDR3 runs to 16 residues. CDR3 loop: CASRLRTPRLNQPQHF. CDR3 coding DNA: TGTGCAAGTCGCTTGCGGACACCGCGATTAAATCAGCCCCAGCATTTT.

The rearrangement uses TRBV7-2 and TRBJ2-7; 12 bases agree with TRBD2. This CDR3 has 19 amino acids. Trimming at V came to 3 bases and at J to 2 bases, leaving 14 bases not matched to a gene. The germline V gene has CDR1 SGHTA and CDR2 FQGNSA. In DNA form, the CDR3 reads TGTGCCAGCAGCTTTTTGACTAGCGGGAGAATATTGGGCGCCTACGAGCAGTACTTC. This encodes CASSFLTSGRILGAYEQYF.

In this sample, this clone turned up once. The V and J genes are TRBV5-1 and TRBJ2-7; 11 bases are shared with TRBD1. The V segment lost 6 bases and the J segment 4 bases; nucleotides outside the gene matches: 6. The germline CDR1 and CDR2 sequences are SGHRS and YFSETQ. This CDR3 is built from 14 residues. The CDR3 loop is CASTHRDRGYEQYF. The CDR3 coding sequence is TGCGCCAGCACCCACCGGGACAGGGGGTACGAGCAGTACTTC.

The chain recombines TRBV29-1 with TRBJ2-2, with no clear D. The CDR3 spans 12 residues. V shed 4 bases and J shed 4 bases, with 7 bases lying between them. Germline V gene lookup returns CDR1 SQVTM and CDR2 ANQGSEA. CDR3 loop: CSVVISTGELFF. The CDR3 bases are TGCAGCGTTGTTATCAGCACCGGGGAGCTGTTTTTT.

V gene TRBV4-1 combines with J gene TRBJ1-5; D remains unclear. V was pared by 1 base and J by 4 bases, with 23 bases between. The germline CDR1 and CDR2 sequences are MGHRA and YSYEKL. This CDR3 comprises 19 residues. CDR3 DNA sequence: TGCGCCAGCAGCCAAGGATTCGCCAGGTTAGGGTCAAAAAATCAGCCCCAGCATTTT. This encodes CASSQGFARLGSKNQPQHF.

Worth noting for this clone: A read error may produce the germline difference seen at one junction end. The rearrangement links TRBV7-8 to TRBJ2-7, with D possibly being TRBD2 (6 bases). The germline V gene has CDR1 SGHVS and CDR2 FQNEAQ. The CDR3 extends over 16 amino acids. The CDR3 is CASSLGGRETSYGQYF. In nucleotides, the CDR3 is TGTGCCAGCAGCTTAGGAGGCCGGGAGACCTCCTACGGGCAGTACTTC.

With regard to this clone: Different DNA sequences within this sample yield the same CDR3. The chain couples TRBV27 to TRBJ1-2, with D uncertain. Deletions cut 0 bases from V and 5 bases from J, with 4 bases between. Germline assignment: CDR1 MNHEY and CDR2 SMNVEV (reference sequence). CDR3 length: 12 residues. Written as DNA, the CDR3 is TGTGCCAGCAGTTTATCAGGGTATGGCTACACCTTC. This translates into CASSLSGYGYTF.

V usage is TRBV5-4 and J usage is TRBJ2-7; D might be TRBD2 (5 bases). This CDR3 has 13 residues. The ends were cut back, 1 base at V and 7 bases at J, with 12 bases in the middle. The germline gives CDR1 SGHNT, CDR2 YYREEE (reference sequence). The chain's CDR3 is CASSLTRLGEQYF. As DNA, the CDR3 is TGTGCCAGCAGCTTGACTAGGCTGGGGGAGCAGTACTTC.

Only a few counts were recorded for this clone. V usage is TRBV5-4 and J usage is TRBJ2-1; unclear D gene. Trimming stripped 0 bases from V and 5 bases from J, with 12 bases between. The CDR3 extends over 15 amino acids. Germline lookup yields CDR1 SGHNT and CDR2 YYREEE (reference sequence). CDR3 DNA sequence: TGTGCCAGCAGCTTGGGCCCCTCGCTAGACAATGAGCAGTTCTTC. Translated: CASSLGPSLDNEQFF.

This chain connects TRBV9 to TRBJ2-2, with 10 bases matching TRBD1. Per the germline V gene, CDR1 is SGDLS and CDR2 is YYNGEE. CDR3 length: 16 residues. J gave up 5 bases and V 2 bases, and 6 bases lay outside the gene matches. CDR3 protein: CASSVGQGRRTGELFF. CDR3 coding DNA: TGTGCCAGCAGCGTGGGACAGGGGAGGAGGACCGGGGAGCTGTTTTTT.

This clone was detected ten times or more. This sequence joins TRBV7-2 and TRBJ2-1; D is unresolved. CDR1 is SGHTA, CDR2 FQGNSA, per germline. The CDR3 is 13 amino acids. The ends were cut back, 4 bases at V and 12 bases at J, with 16 bases in the middle. The CDR3 bases are TGTGCCAGCAGCTCCAACCCAATGGGCGGGCAGTTCTTC. Protein sequence: CASSSNPMGGQFF.

This clone occurred once. The CDR3 reads CASSKEGGGYTF. CDR3 DNA: TGTGCCAGCAGCAAAGAAGGTGGTGGCTACACCTTC. This sequence joins TRBV21-1 and TRBJ1-2. TRBV21-1 is a pseudogene. The CDR3 covers 12 residues.

In regard to this clone: Possible read error: a much larger clone is one base away. This chain connects TRBV5-1 to TRBJ1-1; TRBD1 matches at 10 bases. CDR3 length: 14 residues. Germline CDR1 reads SGHRS; CDR2 reads YFSETQ. The V and J ends lost 3 bases and 1 base, in that order; junction bases with no gene match: 0. The CDR3 here is CASSWDRGNTEAFF. DNA of the CDR3: TGCGCCAGCAGCTGGGACAGGGGGAACACTGAAGCTTTCTTT. The whole variable domain, filled in from reference TRBV5-1 and TRBJ1-1, reads KAGVTQTPRYLIKTRGQQVTLSCSPISGHRSVSWYQQTPGQGLQFLFEYFSETQRNKGNFPGRFSGRQFSNSRSEMNVSTLELGDSALYLCASSWDRGNTEAFFGQGTRLTVV.